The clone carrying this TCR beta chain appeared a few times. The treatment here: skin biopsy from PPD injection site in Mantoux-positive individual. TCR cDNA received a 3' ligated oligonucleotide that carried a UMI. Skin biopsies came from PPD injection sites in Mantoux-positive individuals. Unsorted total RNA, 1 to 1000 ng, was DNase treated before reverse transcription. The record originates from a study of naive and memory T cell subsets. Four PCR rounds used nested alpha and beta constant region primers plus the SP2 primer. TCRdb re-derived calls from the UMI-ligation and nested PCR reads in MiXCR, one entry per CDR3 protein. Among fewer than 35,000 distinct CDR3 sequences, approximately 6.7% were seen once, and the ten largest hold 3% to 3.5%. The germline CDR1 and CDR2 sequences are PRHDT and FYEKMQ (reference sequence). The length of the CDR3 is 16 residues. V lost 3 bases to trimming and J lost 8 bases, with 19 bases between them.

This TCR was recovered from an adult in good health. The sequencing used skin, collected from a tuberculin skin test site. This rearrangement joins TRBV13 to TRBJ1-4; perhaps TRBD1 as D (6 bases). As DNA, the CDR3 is TGTGCCAGCAGCTTCGGAGGGGGGAGACGACGGGAAAAACTGTTTTTT. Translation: CASSFGGGRRREKLFF.